The rows below give T cell receptor beta chains drawn from one sample of a study of T cell changes during pregnancy in multiple sclerosis. Libraries were prepared by immunoSEQ multiplex PCR; TCRdb keeps only in-frame clonotypes and omits some of them. The repertoire holds 70,000 to 100,000 clones, with 90% to 95% as singletons. The specimen comprised peripheral blood, sampled in the first trimester of pregnancy. All receptors derive from a female donor with multiple sclerosis, enrolled in a pregnancy study. Each CDR3 is given with its conserved first and last residue. A D gene is named only where the DNA matches it firmly. Expanded clones get a size class; other rows say once, few or many, or leave the size out.

V gene: TRBV4-3
J gene: TRBJ1-2
D gene: .
clone size: .
CDR3 DNA: TGCGCCAGCAGCCAAGGAGGAGGTGACGCCTATGGCTACACCTTC
CDR3 protein: CASSQGGGDAYGYTF

V gene: TRBV27
J gene: TRBJ1-1
D gene: .
clone size: .
CDR3 DNA: TGTGCCAGCAGTTTATCGAGGGAGGTGGTTACTGAAGCTTTCTTT
CDR3 protein: CASSLSREVVTEAFF

V gene: TRBV5-1
J gene: TRBJ2-3
D gene: TRBD1
clone size: .
CDR3 DNA: TGCGCCAGCAGCTTGGAGACAGGGGGCTGGGCAGATACGCAGTATTTT
CDR3 protein: CASSLETGGWADTQYF

V gene: TRBV28
J gene: TRBJ2-7
D gene: TRBD2
clone size: .
CDR3 DNA: TGTGCCAGCAGTCTGAAGGGACTAGCGGGAGGATACGAGCAGTACTTC
CDR3 protein: CASSLKGLAGGYEQYF

V gene: TRBV19
J gene: TRBJ1-2
D gene: TRBD1
clone size: .
CDR3 DNA: TGTGCCAGTAGTATAGCCGGGACAGAAGGCTATGGCTACACCTTC
CDR3 protein: CASSIAGTEGYGYTF

V gene: TRBV13
J gene: TRBJ2-7
D gene: TRBD1
clone size: .
CDR3 DNA: TGTGCCAGCAGCTTAAGGAGAGGGACAGCGTGGTACGAGCAGTACTTC
CDR3 protein: CASSLRRGTAWYEQYF

V gene: TRBV18
J gene: TRBJ2-7
D gene: .
clone size: .
CDR3 DNA: TGTGCCAGCTCACCGCCGGGACAAGCCTACGAGCAGTACTTC
CDR3 protein: CASSPPGQAYEQYF

V gene: TRBV6-1
J gene: TRBJ1-5
D gene: TRBD1
clone size: .
CDR3 DNA: TGTGCCAGCAGCGAGAGGGGGCCGGGCAATCAGCCCCAGCATTTT
CDR3 protein: CASSERGPGNQPQHF

V gene: TRBV27
J gene: TRBJ1-5
D gene: .
clone size: .
CDR3 DNA: TGTGCCAGCAGTACCGCCTCGACAGTTCAGCCCCAGCATTTT
CDR3 protein: CASSTASTVQPQHF

V gene: TRBV19
J gene: TRBJ2-3
D gene: TRBD2
clone size: .
CDR3 DNA: TGTGCCAGTAGTATAGCGGGGGGACCATTCACAGATACGCAGTATTTT
CDR3 protein: CASSIAGGPFTDTQYF

V gene: TRBV30
J gene: TRBJ2-2
D gene: .
clone size: .
CDR3 DNA: TGTGCCTGGGGTGGGGGTAGCGCGAACACCGGGGAGCTGTTTTTT
CDR3 protein: CAWGGGSANTGELFF

V gene: TRBV4-1
J gene: TRBJ2-2
D gene: .
clone size: .
CDR3 DNA: TGCGCCAGCAGCCAGACCGGGACAACTAACACCGGGGAGCTGTTTTTT
CDR3 protein: CASSQTGTTNTGELFF

V gene: TRBV7-8
J gene: TRBJ2-1
D gene: TRBD2
clone size: .
CDR3 DNA: TGTGCCAGCAGCTTAGGGGACTCGGCGGGGGAGAATGAGCAGTTCTTC
CDR3 protein: CASSLGDSAGENEQFF

V gene: TRBV5-1
J gene: TRBJ2-3
D gene: .
clone size: .
CDR3 DNA: TGCGCCAGCAGCCTCCGACGGGGTAGCACAGATACGCAGTATTTT
CDR3 protein: CASSLRRGSTDTQYF

V gene: TRBV7-6
J gene: TRBJ2-1
D gene: TRBD2
clone size: .
CDR3 DNA: TGTGCCAGCAGCCTCGGACTAGCTTACTACAATGAGCAGTTCTTC
CDR3 protein: CASSLGLAYYNEQFF

V gene: TRBV7-6
J gene: TRBJ1-2
D gene: TRBD1
clone size: .
CDR3 DNA: TGTGCCAGCAGCCCGACAGGGGGCGCGGGTGGCTACACCTTC
CDR3 protein: CASSPTGGAGGYTF

V gene: TRBV28
J gene: TRBJ1-5
D gene: TRBD1
clone size: .
CDR3 DNA: TGTGCCAGCAGTTCGGGGACAGGGGGACTTAGCAATCAGCCCCAGCATTTT
CDR3 protein: CASSSGTGGLSNQPQHF

V gene: TRBV7-6
J gene: TRBJ2-2
D gene: TRBD1
clone size: .
CDR3 DNA: TGTGCCAGCAGATATTCGACAGGGTTGGTCGCCGGGGAGCTGTTTTTT
CDR3 protein: CASRYSTGLVAGELFF

V gene: TRBV28
J gene: TRBJ2-6
D gene: TRBD1
clone size: .
CDR3 DNA: TGTGCCAGCAGTCAAGGGGGATCAGGGGGCTTTGCCAACGTCCTGACTTTC
CDR3 protein: CASSQGGSGGFANVLTF

V gene: TRBV6-4
J gene: TRBJ1-1
D gene: .
clone size: .
CDR3 DNA: TGTGCCAGCAGGTCACAGGGTAACACTGAAGCTTTCTTT
CDR3 protein: CASRSQGNTEAFF

V gene: TRBV27
J gene: TRBJ1-2
D gene: TRBD1
clone size: .
CDR3 DNA: TGTGCCAGCAGTTTATGGGGACAGCCTTATGGCTACACCTTC
CDR3 protein: CASSLWGQPYGYTF

V gene: TRBV5-1
J gene: TRBJ2-7
D gene: TRBD2
clone size: .
CDR3 DNA: TGCGCCAGCAGTTGGGCGCCGGGACTAGCGCACGTTCTCTCCTACGAGCAGTACTTC
CDR3 protein: CASSWAPGLAHVLSYEQYF

V gene: TRBV4-2
J gene: TRBJ1-1
D gene: .
clone size: .
CDR3 DNA: TGTGCCAGCAGCCAAGGAGTCCGGGGGGTCACTGAAGCTTTCTTT
CDR3 protein: CASSQGVRGVTEAFF

V gene: TRBV7-9
J gene: TRBJ2-5
D gene: TRBD1
clone size: .
CDR3 DNA: TGTGCCAGCAGCTACACGCTAAAGACAGGGAAAAAGTACTTC
CDR3 protein: CASSYTLKTGKKYF

V gene: TRBV5-1
J gene: TRBJ2-7
D gene: .
clone size: .
CDR3 DNA: TGCGCCAGCAGCTCAACCGGGAGAGGAAGATACGAGCAGTACTTC
CDR3 protein: CASSSTGRGRYEQYF

V gene: TRBV30
J gene: TRBJ2-1
D gene: TRBD2
clone size: .
CDR3 DNA: TGTGCCTGGAGTTCTAGCGGGCATGGTGAGCAGTTCTTC
CDR3 protein: CAWSSSGHGEQFF

V gene: TRBV29-1
J gene: TRBJ2-7
D gene: TRBD1
clone size: once
CDR3 DNA: TGCAGCGTGGGGACAGGGGGCACCTACGAGCAGTACTTC
CDR3 protein: CSVGTGGTYEQYF